The rows below give T cell receptor beta chains drawn from one sample of a study of beta chain features in type 1 diabetes. Produced via immunoSEQ multiplex PCR; TCRdb's table is partial and in-frame only. The table records 350,000 or so clones, around 19% of them present only once. Sequenced material: naive CD4+ T cells from blood. The receptors here all came from a woman aged 18-29 years in good health. Both conserved end residues are part of each CDR3. A D gene is named only where the DNA matches it firmly. Where a row states a size, it is once, few, many or the class of an expanded clone; other rows omit it.

j_gene,v_gene,d_gene,abundance,CDR3aa,CDR3nt
TRBJ2-3,TRBV30,TRBD2,-,CAWSVSGSSTDTQYF,TGTGCCTGGAGTGTTAGCGGGTCTAGCACAGATACGCAGTATTTT
TRBJ1-4,TRBV11-2,-,-,CASSLSAGINEKLFF,TGTGCCAGCAGCTTATCGGCGGGGATTAATGAAAAACTGTTTTTT
TRBJ2-1,TRBV5-1,-,-,CASSLGAQNEQFF,TGCGCCAGCAGCTTGGGAGCTCAAAATGAGCAGTTCTTC
TRBJ1-5,TRBV30,-,few,CAWRRSLNQPQHF,TGTGCCTGGAGGCGGTCCCTGAATCAGCCCCAGCATTTT
TRBJ1-5,TRBV4-3,-,few,CASSQDHSQPQHF,TGCGCCAGCAGCCAAGATCATAGTCAGCCCCAGCATTTT
TRBJ2-7,TRBV5-6,-,-,CASSLGDFPTYEQYF,TGTGCCAGCAGCTTGGGGGACTTCCCCACCTACGAGCAGTACTTC
TRBJ1-2,TRBV18,-,-,CASSPARRDYGYTF,TGTGCCAGCTCACCAGCTCGGCGGGACTATGGCTACACCTTC
TRBJ2-5,TRBV18,-,once,CASSPPSQSAGTQYF,TGTGCCAGCTCACCACCGTCCCAGTCCGCAGGGACCCAGTACTTC
TRBJ2-7,TRBV5-1,TRBD2,-,CASSGRTSGDFSYEQYF,TGCGCCAGCAGCGGTAGGACTAGCGGGGATTTCTCCTACGAGCAGTACTTC
TRBJ2-7,TRBV5-1,TRBD2,few,CASSKQAGGFPSYEQYF,TGCGCCAGCAGCAAACAAGCGGGAGGGTTCCCTTCCTACGAGCAGTACTTC
TRBJ1-2,TRBV15,-,-,CATSRQGREGYTF,TGTGCCACCAGCAGACAGGGGAGAGAAGGCTACACCTTC
TRBJ2-1,TRBV15,TRBD2,-,CATSPGTRALEQFF,TGTGCCACCAGCCCGGGGACTAGGGCTCTTGAGCAGTTCTTC
TRBJ1-4,TRBV5-1,-,-,CASSQRGTNEKLFF,TGCGCCAGCAGTCAACGGGGGACTAATGAAAAACTGTTTTTT
TRBJ1-1,TRBV7-9,-,few,CASSTDTWDTEAFF,TGTGCCAGCAGCACCGACACCTGGGACACTGAAGCTTTCTTT
TRBJ2-7,TRBV15,TRBD2,few,CATSTSPLAFDEQYF,TGTGCCACCAGCACGTCCCCACTAGCGTTCGACGAGCAGTACTTC
TRBJ1-1,TRBV19,TRBD1,few,CAAKGTGGSAEAFF,TGTGCCGCTAAAGGGACAGGGGGCTCGGCTGAAGCTTTCTTT
TRBJ2-1,TRBV7-2,-,few,CASSSRQPEAYNEQFF,TGTGCCAGCAGCTCTAGACAGCCTGAGGCCTACAATGAGCAGTTCTTC
TRBJ1-1,TRBV5-4,TRBD1,-,CASSGDRGPNTEAFF,TGTGCCAGCAGCGGAGACAGGGGGCCAAACACTGAAGCTTTCTTT